The 14 T cell receptor beta chains below were found in one sample sequenced in a study of blood T cell repertoires in COVID-19. Method: immunoSEQ multiplex PCR; TCRdb's copy keeps in-frame clones and lacks some. The sample consists of about 150,000 clones, 80% to 90% of them appearing once. What was sequenced was peripheral blood. The receptors stem from a man in his sixties with active or convalescent COVID-19.

The chain has TRBV6-5 and TRBJ1-1, with TRBD1 matching 8 bases. Germline V gene lookup returns CDR1 MNHEY and CDR2 SVGAGI. The trim removed 6 bases at V and 4 bases at J, leaving 7 bases unmatched. The CDR3 is 14 residues long. CDR3: CASSPDRGGTEAFF. The CDR3 nucleotides read TGTGCCAGCAGCCCCGACAGGGGTGGCACTGAAGCTTTCTTT.

This clone was seen only a few times. The CDR3 region has the DNA TGTGCCAGCAGTACTAGGGTCGAGCAGTACTTC. Its protein is CASSTRVEQYF. The chain couples TRBV12-3 or TRBV12-4 to TRBJ2-7, with D tentatively TRBD2 (5 bases). This CDR3 is built from 11 residues. Between the trimmed V and J ends, which lost 5 bases and 6 bases, there was a span of 8 bases.

The chain combines TRBV4-3 with TRBJ1-2, with D unresolved. Germline loops: CDR1 LGHNA, CDR2 YSLEER. Trimming removed 1 base at V and 7 bases at J, with 10 bases between. The CDR3 spans 13 residues. CDR3 in amino acids: CASSQGGVAGYTF. CDR3 sequence (DNA): TGCGCCAGCAGCCAAGGAGGTGTCGCTGGCTACACCTTC.

The V call is TRBV6-5, the J call TRBJ1-2, with a weak D call TRBD1 (6 bases). The CDR3 totals 14 residues. Germline V gene lookup returns CDR1 MNHEY and CDR2 SVGAGI. The V gene lost 7 bases and the J gene lost 4 bases, with 16 bases spanning the gap. The CDR3 spells CASNPAGASYGYTF. The CDR3 coding sequence is TGTGCCAGCAATCCGGCAGGGGCTAGCTATGGCTACACCTTC.

This chain joins TRBV28 and TRBJ1-1, with a tentative D call TRBD1 (5 bases). V lost 1 base and J 3 bases, leaving 9 bases between the germline ends. The CDR3 has 14 residues. CDR1 is MDHEN, CDR2 SYDVKM, per germline. CDR3 DNA: TGTGCCAGCAGTTTATCAGCAGGGTACACTGAAGCTTTCTTT. Encoded protein: CASSLSAGYTEAFF.

This clone has just one count. The chain recombines TRBV4-1 with TRBJ2-3; the match to TRBD2 covers 10 bases. This CDR3 is built from 17 residues. The junction had 8 bases not matched to a gene; V was cut back by 3 bases and J by 2 bases. CDR1 is MGHRA, CDR2 YSYEKL, per germline. The CDR3 sequence is CASSHSRTSGNTDTQYF. The CDR3 bases are TGCGCCAGCAGCCACTCTCGGACTAGCGGAAACACAGATACGCAGTATTTT.

This clone was seen just once. The J gene is TRBJ2-2, the V gene TRBV27; possible D gene TRBD1, 6 bases. Between the trimmed V and J ends, which lost 6 bases and 1 base, there was a span of 15 bases. CDR3 size: 16 residues. Per the germline V gene, CDR1 is MNHEY and CDR2 is SMNVEV (reference sequence). The CDR3 protein is CASRLDRSWNTGELFF. CDR3 nucleotides: TGTGCCAGCAGGCTAGACAGGAGTTGGAACACCGGGGAGCTGTTTTTT.

The chain employs TRBV28 and TRBJ1-6; no definite D call. Trimming removed 7 bases from V and 0 bases from J, with 7 bases in between. CDR3 length: 14 amino acids. Per the germline V gene, CDR1 is MDHEN and CDR2 is SYDVKM. CDR3 sequence (DNA): TGTGCCAGCACGGGGAACTCCTATAATTCACCCCTCCACTTT. Protein product: CASTGNSYNSPLHF.

Worth noting for this clone: The sample holds other DNA sequences that translate to the same CDR3. The chain has TRBV5-1 and TRBJ2-7, with TRBD1 matching over 11 bases. Trimming removed 0 bases from V and 4 bases from J; junction bases left unmatched: 3. The germline CDR1 and CDR2 sequences are SGHRS and YFSETQ. This CDR3 has 15 amino acids. The CDR3 loop is CASSLGGQGAYEQYF. DNA of the CDR3: TGCGCCAGCAGCTTGGGAGGACAGGGGGCTTACGAGCAGTACTTC. The whole variable domain, filled in from reference TRBV5-1 and TRBJ2-7, reads KAGVTQTPRYLIKTRGQQVTLSCSPISGHRSVSWYQQTPGQGLQFLFEYFSETQRNKGNFPGRFSGRQFSNSRSEMNVSTLELGDSALYLCASSLGGQGAYEQYFGPGTRLTVT.

The chain has TRBV14 and TRBJ2-1; 9 bases match TRBD2. With 1 base clipped from V and 4 bases from J, the junction kept 8 bases outside the gene matches. CDR3 size: 17 residues. Germline V gene lookup returns CDR1 SGHDN and CDR2 FVKESK. The CDR3 protein is CASSQGLREGLYNEQFF. The CDR3 bases are TGTGCCAGCAGCCAAGGTTTGCGGGAGGGCCTGTACAATGAGCAGTTCTTC.

This chain joins TRBV28 and TRBJ2-1; D is uncertain. CDR3 size: 15 residues. The germline CDR1 and CDR2 sequences are MDHEN and SYDVKM. Trimming removed 6 bases at V and 3 bases at J, with 15 bases between. In DNA, the CDR3 is TGTGCCAGCAGAGAGACCAGGATTGGCTACAATGAGCAGTTCTTC. Residues: CASRETRIGYNEQFF.

The V and J genes are TRBV2 and TRBJ2-1; 8 bases agree with TRBD2. Germline V gives CDR1 SNHLY, CDR2 FYNNEI. The CDR3 runs to 15 residues. V lost 6 bases and J lost 6; bases outside the gene matches: 10. This CDR3 is CASRILAEVGNEQFF. DNA of the CDR3: TGTGCCAGCAGGATACTAGCGGAGGTCGGCAATGAGCAGTTCTTC.

The V and J genes are TRBV7-3 and TRBJ2-2; D is undetermined. The V and J ends lost 5 bases and 2 bases respectively, with 12 bases between them. The CDR3 totals 15 residues. The germline V gene encodes CDR1 SGHTA and CDR2 FQGTGA. Here the CDR3 reads CASSVGYRNTGELFF. The CDR3 DNA is TGTGCCAGCAGCGTAGGTTACAGAAACACCGGGGAGCTGTTTTTT.

The chain uses TRBV29-1 and TRBJ2-5, with 10 bases that match TRBD2. Germline V gene data show CDR1 as SQVTM and CDR2 as ANQGSEA. The V and J ends lost 4 bases and 2 bases, in that order; junction bases with no gene match: 4. CDR3 length: 14 amino acids. The CDR3 loop is CSVVLAGLQETQYF. The CDR3 DNA is TGCAGCGTTGTACTAGCGGGGCTACAAGAGACCCAGTACTTC.